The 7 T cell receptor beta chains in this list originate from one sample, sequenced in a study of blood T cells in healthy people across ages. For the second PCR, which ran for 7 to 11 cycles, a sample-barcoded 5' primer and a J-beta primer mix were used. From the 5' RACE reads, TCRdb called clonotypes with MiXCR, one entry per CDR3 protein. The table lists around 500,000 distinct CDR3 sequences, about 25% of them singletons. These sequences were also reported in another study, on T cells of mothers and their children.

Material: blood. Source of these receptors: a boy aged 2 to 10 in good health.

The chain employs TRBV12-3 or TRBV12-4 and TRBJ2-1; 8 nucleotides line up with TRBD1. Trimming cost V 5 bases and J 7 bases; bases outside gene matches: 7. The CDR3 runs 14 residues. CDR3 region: CASSTRQGLNEQFF. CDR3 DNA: TGTGCCAGCAGTACACGACAGGGGTTGAATGAGCAGTTCTTC.

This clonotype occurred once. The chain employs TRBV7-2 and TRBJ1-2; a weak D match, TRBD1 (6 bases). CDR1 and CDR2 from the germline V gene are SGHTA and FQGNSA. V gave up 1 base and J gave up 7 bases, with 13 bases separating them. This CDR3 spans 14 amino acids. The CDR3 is CASSLGGGTRGYTF. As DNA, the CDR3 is TGTGCCAGCAGCTTAGGAGGAGGGACACGTGGCTACACCTTC.

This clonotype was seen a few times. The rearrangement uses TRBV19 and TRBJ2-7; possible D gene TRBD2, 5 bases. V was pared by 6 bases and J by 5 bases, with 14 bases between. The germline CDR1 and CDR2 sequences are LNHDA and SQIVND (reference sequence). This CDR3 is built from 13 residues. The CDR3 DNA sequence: TGTGCCAGTAGCCCTCGAGCCGGGAACGAGCAGTACTTC. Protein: CASSPRAGNEQYF. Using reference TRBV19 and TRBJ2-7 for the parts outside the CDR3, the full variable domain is DGGITQSPKYLFRKEGQNVTLSCEQNLNHDAMYWYRQDPGQGLRLIYYSQIVNDFQKGDIAEGYSVSREKKESFPLTVTSAQKNPTAFYLCASSPRAGNEQYFGPGTRLTVT.

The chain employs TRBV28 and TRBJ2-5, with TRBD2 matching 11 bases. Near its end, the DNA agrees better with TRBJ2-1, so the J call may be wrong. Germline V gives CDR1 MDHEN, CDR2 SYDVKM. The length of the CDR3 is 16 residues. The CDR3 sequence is CASSPRTSGPYNEQFF. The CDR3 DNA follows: TGTGCCAGCAGTCCCCGGACTAGCGGGCCCTACAATGAGCAGTTCTTC.

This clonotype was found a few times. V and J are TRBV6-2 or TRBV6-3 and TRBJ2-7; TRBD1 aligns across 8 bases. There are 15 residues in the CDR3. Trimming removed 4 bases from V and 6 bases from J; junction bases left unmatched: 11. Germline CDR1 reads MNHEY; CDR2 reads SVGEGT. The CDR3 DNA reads TGTGCCAGCAGTTCATCGACAGGGGTAAATTTCGAGCAGTACTTC. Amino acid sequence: CASSSSTGVNFEQYF.

CDR3 residues: CASSSGQGAWAFF. Here the CDR3 DNA reads TGCGCCAGCAGCTCCGGACAGGGGGCTTGGGCTTTCTTT. The chain uses TRBV5-1 and TRBJ1-1; 11 nucleotides agree with TRBD1. This CDR3 is 13 amino acids long. Unmatched junction bases numbered 6, after V lost 3 bases and J lost 11 bases. CDR1 SGHRS and CDR2 YFSETQ come from the germline V gene. Using reference TRBV5-1 and TRBJ1-1 for the parts outside the CDR3, the full variable domain is KAGVTQTPRYLIKTRGQQVTLSCSPISGHRSVSWYQQTPGQGLQFLFEYFSETQRNKGNFPGRFSGRQFSNSRSEMNVSTLELGDSALYLCASSSGQGAWAFFGQGTRLTVV.

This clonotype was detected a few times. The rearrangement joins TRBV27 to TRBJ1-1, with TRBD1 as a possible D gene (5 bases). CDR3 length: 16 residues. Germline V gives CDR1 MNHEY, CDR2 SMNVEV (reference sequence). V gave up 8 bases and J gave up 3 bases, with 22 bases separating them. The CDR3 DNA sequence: TGTGCCAGCTGGGGGAGGGTAGGAAATTTTGACACTGAAGCTTTCTTT. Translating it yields CASWGRVGNFDTEAFF.